This T cell receptor beta chain was identified during a study of shared clonotypes between healthy human individuals. Across the whole study: Three plates were used per donor for CD4 naive, three for CD4 memory, two for CD8 naive and one for CD8 memory.

The germline V gene has CDR1 SGDLS and CDR2 YYNGEE. This CDR3 spans 14 amino acids. Deletions cut 0 bases from V and 2 bases from J, with 9 bases between. Concerning this clone: Other DNA sequences in this sample translate to the same CDR3.

Sequencing used immunoSEQ multiplex PCR; TCRdb keeps in-frame clones, though not all of them. The sample contains around 2,100,000 clones, just under 95% of which appear only once. Naive CD8 cells comprised CD45RO-negative, CCR7-positively selected cells, excluding terminally differentiated effector memory CD45RA+ cells. The sequencing input was naive CD8+ T cells sorted from blood. This chain uses TRBV9 with TRBJ2-7; D might be TRBD2 (6 bases). The receptor was isolated from a man younger than 30 in good health. CDR3 sequence reads: CASSVGGLAYEQYF. CDR3 nucleotide sequence: TGTGCCAGCAGCGTAGGGGGACTCGCCTACGAGCAGTACTTC.